A selection of T cell receptor beta chains follows, all from one sample in a study of cytomegalovirus exposure and HLA in healthy donors. Using immunoSEQ multiplex PCR, the repertoire was profiled, and TCRdb retains in-frame clones only, with some absent. Of roughly 95,000 clones in the sample, 85% were seen once. Sequenced: PBMCs. These TCRs come from a man between 18 and 29 years old in good health and CMV-seropositive. Each CDR3 is given with its conserved first and last residue. A D gene is named only where the DNA matches it firmly. Not all rows give a size; the values are once, few, many and, for expanded clones, a class.

D: NA
size: NA
V: TRBV5-4
J: TRBJ2-1
CDR3: CASGEQGYNEQFF
DNA: TGTGCCAGCGGCGAACAGGGCTACAATGAGCAGTTCTTC

D: TRBD1
size: NA
V: TRBV5-1
J: TRBJ2-1
CDR3: CASGGQGYEQFF
DNA: TGCGCCAGCGGCGGACAGGGCTATGAGCAGTTCTTC

D: TRBD1
size: once
V: TRBV30
J: TRBJ2-1
CDR3: CAWSPGQGGKRYEQFF
DNA: TGTGCCTGGAGTCCGGGACAGGGGGGTAAGAGATATGAGCAGTTCTTC

D: NA
size: NA
V: TRBV19
J: TRBJ1-1
CDR3: CASSITGYVNTEAFF
DNA: TGTGCCAGTAGTATAACAGGGTATGTGAACACTGAAGCTTTCTTT

D: TRBD2
size: NA
V: TRBV11-2
J: TRBJ2-1
CDR3: CASSTSGSFGYEQFF
DNA: TGTGCCAGCAGCACCAGCGGGAGTTTTGGGTATGAGCAGTTCTTC

D: NA
size: NA
V: TRBV6-5
J: TRBJ1-1
CDR3: CASRFSQNTEAFF
DNA: TGTGCCAGCAGGTTTTCACAGAACACTGAAGCTTTCTTT

D: TRBD1
size: NA
V: TRBV5-4
J: TRBJ1-4
CDR3: CASTGDRANEKLFF
DNA: TGTGCCAGCACCGGGGACAGGGCAAATGAAAAACTGTTTTTT

D: TRBD1
size: NA
V: TRBV30
J: TRBJ1-4
CDR3: CAWEPTGDEKLFF
DNA: TGTGCCTGGGAACCGACAGGGGATGAAAAACTGTTTTTT

D: NA
size: NA
V: TRBV27
J: TRBJ1-2
CDR3: CATRGEAGAYGYTF
DNA: TGTGCCACCAGAGGGGAAGCAGGGGCCTATGGCTACACCTTC

D: NA
size: few
V: TRBV7-2
J: TRBJ1-2
CDR3: CASSPMAGAANYGYTF
DNA: TGTGCCAGCAGCCCTATGGCGGGGGCTGCTAACTATGGCTACACCTTC

D: NA
size: NA
V: TRBV5-4
J: TRBJ2-5
CDR3: CASRLGGQETQYF
DNA: TGTGCCAGCAGATTAGGGGGCCAAGAGACCCAGTACTTC

D: NA
size: NA
V: TRBV9
J: TRBJ2-1
CDR3: CASSVEGRPYNEQFF
DNA: TGTGCCAGCAGCGTTGAAGGGAGGCCATACAATGAGCAGTTCTTC

D: TRBD1
size: NA
V: TRBV5-1
J: TRBJ2-3
CDR3: CASSFGMGQGTDTQYF
DNA: TGCGCCAGCAGTTTTGGTATGGGACAGGGAACAGATACGCAGTATTTT

D: NA
size: NA
V: TRBV30
J: TRBJ1-1
CDR3: CAWISAGGGTEAFF
DNA: TGTGCCTGGATATCGGCGGGAGGGGGCACTGAAGCTTTCTTT

D: TRBD1
size: NA
V: TRBV4-1
J: TRBJ1-5
CDR3: CASSQTGAEGQPQHF
DNA: TGCGCCAGCAGCCAGACAGGGGCAGAGGGGCAGCCCCAGCATTTT

D: NA
size: NA
V: TRBV28
J: TRBJ2-7
CDR3: CASRTDSYEQYF
DNA: TGTGCCAGCAGGACCGACAGTTACGAGCAGTACTTC

D: NA
size: NA
V: TRBV4-1
J: TRBJ2-5
CDR3: CASSQEQGQVRETQYF
DNA: TGCGCCAGCAGCCAAGAGCAGGGTCAGGTGAGAGAGACCCAGTACTTC

D: TRBD1
size: NA
V: TRBV10-2
J: TRBJ2-1
CDR3: CASSEQGQGNEQFF
DNA: TGCGCCAGCAGTGAGCAGGGACAGGGCAATGAGCAGTTCTTC

D: TRBD1
size: NA
V: TRBV11-2
J: TRBJ2-1
CDR3: CASSFRTGGFEQFF
DNA: TGTGCCAGCAGCTTCAGGACAGGGGGCTTTGAGCAGTTCTTC

D: TRBD1
size: NA
V: TRBV5-6
J: TRBJ2-5
CDR3: CASSLDRGRSETQYF
DNA: TGTGCCAGCAGCTTGGACAGGGGGCGTTCTGAGACCCAGTACTTC

D: NA
size: NA
V: TRBV9
J: TRBJ1-3
CDR3: CASSSLDTLGNTIYF
DNA: TGTGCCAGCAGCTCACTCGACACCCTTGGAAACACCATATATTTT

D: TRBD2
size: NA
V: TRBV5-1
J: TRBJ2-7
CDR3: CASSLGEGIRNEQYF
DNA: TGCGCCAGCAGCTTGGGGGAGGGAATCAGGAACGAGCAGTACTTC

D: NA
size: few
V: TRBV10-1
J: TRBJ1-4
CDR3: CASSQGEKLFF
DNA: TGCGCCAGCAGTCAGGGTGAAAAACTGTTTTTT

D: TRBD2
size: NA
V: TRBV5-1
J: TRBJ2-3
CDR3: CASSFRTSGSTDTQYF
DNA: TGCGCCAGCAGCTTTAGGACTAGCGGGAGCACAGATACGCAGTATTTT

D: NA
size: NA
V: TRBV7-9
J: TRBJ2-3
CDR3: CASSPRGPDTQYF
DNA: TGTGCCAGCAGCCCCCGAGGCCCAGATACGCAGTATTTT

D: NA
size: NA
V: TRBV2
J: TRBJ2-7
CDR3: CASRGYEQYF
DNA: TGTGCCAGCCGGGGGTACGAGCAGTACTTC

D: TRBD1
size: NA
V: TRBV28
J: TRBJ2-5
CDR3: CASSLWRIRTGAKETQYF
DNA: TGTGCCAGCAGTTTATGGAGAATTAGGACAGGGGCAAAAGAGACCCAGTACTTC

D: TRBD1
size: NA
V: TRBV7-2
J: TRBJ2-7
CDR3: CASSSRRQGFSYEQYF
DNA: TGTGCCAGCAGCTCCCGCCGACAGGGTTTCTCCTACGAGCAGTACTTC

D: NA
size: NA
V: TRBV5-1
J: TRBJ2-5
CDR3: CASSLAIGQPLQETQYF
DNA: TGCGCCAGCAGCTTGGCAATCGGACAGCCTTTACAAGAGACCCAGTACTTC

D: NA
size: NA
V: TRBV28
J: TRBJ1-4
CDR3: CASSLRGSLLFF
DNA: TGTGCCAGCAGTTTAAGGGGGTCCTTACTGTTTTTT

D: NA
size: few
V: TRBV2
J: TRBJ1-3
CDR3: CATKPGTGNTIYF
DNA: TGTGCCACCAAGCCGGGAACTGGAAACACCATATATTTT

D: NA
size: few
V: TRBV7-2
J: TRBJ1-3
CDR3: CASSNRGTGNTIYF
DNA: TGTGCCAGCAGTAATCGGGGTACTGGAAACACCATATATTTT

D: TRBD1
size: NA
V: TRBV7-9
J: TRBJ1-1
CDR3: CASNFAGGTDTEAFF
DNA: TGTGCCAGCAACTTCGCAGGGGGCACAGACACTGAAGCTTTCTTT

D: TRBD1
size: NA
V: TRBV7-8
J: TRBJ1-2
CDR3: CASSSGTGDYGYTF
DNA: TGTGCCAGCAGCTCTGGGACAGGAGACTATGGCTACACCTTC

D: NA
size: NA
V: TRBV19
J: TRBJ1-5
CDR3: CASSTTGRQPQHF
DNA: TGTGCCAGTAGTACCACAGGGAGACAGCCCCAGCATTTT

D: TRBD1
size: few
V: TRBV5-1
J: TRBJ2-7
CDR3: CASSAEGQGSYEQYF
DNA: TGCGCCAGCAGCGCGGAGGGACAGGGGTCCTACGAGCAGTACTTC

D: TRBD2
size: NA
V: TRBV15
J: TRBJ2-1
CDR3: CATTSGRAMTEQFF
DNA: TGTGCCACCACTAGCGGGAGGGCTATGACTGAGCAGTTCTTC

D: NA
size: NA
V: TRBV5-1
J: TRBJ2-2
CDR3: CASSLAPDTGELFF
DNA: TGCGCCAGCAGCTTGGCTCCTGACACCGGGGAGCTGTTTTTT

D: NA
size: many
V: TRBV7-2
J: TRBJ2-7
CDR3: CASSLDGSPGYEQYF
DNA: TGTGCCAGCAGCTTAGACGGGAGCCCCGGGTACGAGCAGTACTTC

D: TRBD2
size: NA
V: TRBV4-1
J: TRBJ2-3
CDR3: CASSQVLAGVNQDTQYF
DNA: TGCGCCAGCAGCCAGGTTTTAGCGGGAGTGAATCAAGATACGCAGTATTTT

D: TRBD2
size: NA
V: TRBV28
J: TRBJ2-1
CDR3: CASRLPRTSGRRQYNEQFF
DNA: TGTGCCAGCAGGCTACCGCGGACTAGCGGGAGGCGTCAGTACAATGAGCAGTTCTTC

D: TRBD2
size: NA
V: TRBV9
J: TRBJ2-2
CDR3: CASSWGLAGATGELFF
DNA: TGTGCCAGCAGCTGGGGACTAGCGGGAGCCACCGGGGAGCTGTTTTTT

D: TRBD2
size: NA
V: TRBV4-2
J: TRBJ2-5
CDR3: CASSQDMTSGLWGPQETQYF
DNA: TGTGCCAGCAGCCAAGATATGACTAGCGGGCTCTGGGGGCCCCAAGAGACCCAGTACTTC

D: TRBD1
size: NA
V: TRBV11-2
J: TRBJ2-5
CDR3: CASSYGTGIETQYF
DNA: TGTGCCAGCAGCTACGGGACAGGGATTGAGACCCAGTACTTC

D: TRBD2
size: NA
V: TRBV6-5
J: TRBJ2-1
CDR3: CASSGGGLEQFF
DNA: TGTGCCAGCAGTGGGGGGGGACTGGAGCAGTTCTTC

D: NA
size: NA
V: TRBV5-1
J: TRBJ2-5
CDR3: CASSLPGETQYF
DNA: TGCGCCAGCAGCTTGCCCGGGGAGACCCAGTACTTC

D: TRBD1
size: NA
V: TRBV10-3
J: TRBJ2-2
CDR3: CAIRTGTGDTGELFF
DNA: TGTGCCATCAGGACCGGGACAGGGGACACCGGGGAGCTGTTTTTT

D: TRBD1
size: NA
V: TRBV10-3
J: TRBJ2-3
CDR3: CAIRQGMGTDTQYF
DNA: TGTGCCATCCGACAGGGGATGGGCACAGATACGCAGTATTTT

D: TRBD1
size: many
V: TRBV6-5
J: TRBJ2-3
CDR3: CASSLGQGTDTQYF
DNA: TGTGCCAGCAGCCTCGGACAGGGTACAGATACGCAGTATTTT

D: NA
size: few
V: TRBV12-5
J: TRBJ1-1
CDR3: CASGLDRRNTEAFF
DNA: TGTGCTAGTGGTTTGGACAGACGAAACACTGAAGCTTTCTTT

D: NA
size: NA
V: TRBV2
J: TRBJ2-2
CDR3: CASTRASGTGELFF
DNA: TGTGCCAGCACGCGGGCGTCGGGCACCGGGGAGCTGTTTTTT

D: NA
size: NA
V: TRBV11-1
J: TRBJ2-3
CDR3: CASSPARATSTDTQYF
DNA: TGTGCCAGCAGCCCTGCTCGAGCGACCAGCACAGATACGCAGTATTTT

D: TRBD2
size: NA
V: TRBV7-3
J: TRBJ2-2
CDR3: CASSPTGTSGTGELFF
DNA: TGTGCCAGCAGCCCCACCGGGACTAGCGGTACCGGGGAGCTGTTTTTT

D: TRBD2
size: once
V: TRBV5-4
J: TRBJ2-5
CDR3: CASSTPGLGETQYF
DNA: TGTGCCAGCAGCACCCCGGGACTAGGGGAGACCCAGTACTTC